One sample yielded the 19 T cell receptor beta chains listed below, sequenced in a study of T-cell memory formation after mild COVID-19. TCRdb used MiXCR to reprocess the 5' RACE reads, holding one entry per CDR3 protein. Here the sample spans 500,000 to 600,000 distinct CDR3 sequences, approximately 18% being singletons. Sequencing used PBMCs or a T cell subset sorted from them (not recorded which). The receptors stem from an adult woman who had mild COVID-19 (a few samples of this study predate the infection). Cell type and time point are not known.

This clonotype was detected only a few times. The chain joins TRBV3-1 to TRBJ2-5, with D maybe TRBD1 (5 bases). V was shortened by 0 bases and J by 1 base, with 24 bases between the two germline ends. The CDR3 has 20 residues. Germline V gene lookup returns CDR1 LGHDT and CDR2 YNNKEL (reference sequence). The CDR3 sequence: CASSQEERAGLRFTQETQYF. CDR3 nucleotide sequence: TGTGCCAGCAGCCAAGAAGAAAGGGCAGGGCTCAGATTTACCCAAGAGACCCAGTACTTC.

This chain uses TRBV18 with TRBJ2-4, with unresolved D. V lost 0 bases and J lost 0, with 12 bases in between. CDR1 KGHSH and CDR2 LQKENI come from the germline V gene. The CDR3 totals 17 residues. CDR3 DNA: TGTGCCAGCTCACCACCGCTGCAGCAACTAGCCAAAAACATTCAGTACTTC. It encodes CASSPPLQQLAKNIQYF.

J is TRBJ2-7 and V is TRBV4-1; 10 bases are shared with TRBD1. Unmatched junction bases numbered 6, after V lost 3 bases and J lost 4 bases. Germline CDR1 and CDR2: MGHRA and YSYEKL. This CDR3 is built from 15 residues. CDR3 coding DNA: TGCGCCAGCAGCCAGATCGGGACAGGGGCATACGAGCAGTACTTC. Translation: CASSQIGTGAYEQYF.

V and J are TRBV7-2 and TRBJ2-1, with D uncertain. Germline CDR1 and CDR2: SGHTA and FQGNSA. The CDR3 has 14 residues. V lost 5 bases to trimming and J lost 0 bases, with 8 bases between them. CDR3 sequence reads: CASSVYSSYNEQFF. The CDR3 nucleotides are TGTGCCAGCAGCGTCTACAGCTCCTACAATGAGCAGTTCTTC.

The chain employs TRBV20-1 and TRBJ2-2; the D gene is possibly TRBD2 (6 bases). Germline V gives CDR1 DFQATT, CDR2 SNEGSKA (reference sequence). The CDR3 runs 13 residues. Between the trimmed V and J ends, which lost 6 bases and 2 bases, there was a span of 10 bases. The CDR3 DNA follows: TGCAGTGCGATAGCGGCAAACACCGGGGAGCTGTTTTTT. Its translation is CSAIAANTGELFF.

This clonotype turned up a few times. The chain is built from TRBV6-5 and TRBJ1-3; D remains ambiguous. Germline CDR1 MNHEY, CDR2 SVGAGI. V was clipped by 5 bases and J by 4 bases, with 12 bases between them. The CDR3 is made up of 14 amino acids. This CDR3 is CASSEPGPGNTIYF. The CDR3 coding sequence is TGTGCCAGCAGTGAACCGGGCCCGGGAAACACCATATATTTT.

The sample holds a few counts of this clonotype. The gene calls are TRBV21-1 and TRBJ1-3; the table gives TRBD1 as D, unverified against the DNA. TRBV21-1 is labeled a pseudogene. The CDR3 contains 18 residues. CDR3 nucleotides: TGTGCCAGCAGCAAAGTAGGGAAGGGTTTGGAATTGGGAAACACCATATATTTT. This gives the protein CASSKVGKGLELGNTIYF.

This clonotype came up a few times. The genes are TRBV12-3 or TRBV12-4 and TRBJ1-4; 8 bases agree with TRBD1. Trimming took 6 bases from V and 2 from J; bases not matched to a gene: 11. The CDR3 totals 17 residues. CDR3 sequence: CASSPGQGIGTNEKLFF. CDR3 in DNA: TGTGCCAGCAGCCCCGGACAGGGTATAGGGACTAATGAAAAACTGTTTTTT.

The rearrangement joins TRBV2 to TRBJ2-7; D gene unclear. V lost 4 bases and J 9 bases, leaving 13 bases between the germline ends. CDR1 and CDR2 from the germline V gene are SNHLY and FYNNEI. The CDR3 spans 12 residues. The CDR3 protein is CASSVNSGPQYF. The CDR3 DNA is TGTGCCAGCAGTGTTAATTCGGGTCCGCAGTACTTC.

Here the CDR3 DNA reads TGTGCCAGCAGGCCCGGGACTAGCCCGGGGCAGTACTTC. Its protein is CASRPGTSPGQYF. This chain links TRBV7-2 with TRBJ2-7, with 9 nucleotides matching TRBD2. The CDR3 length is 13 residues. The trim removed 6 bases at V and 9 bases at J, leaving 9 bases unmatched. The germline V gene encodes CDR1 SGHTA and CDR2 FQGNSA.

This clonotype was seen only a few times. The rearrangement joins TRBV6-2 or TRBV6-3 to TRBJ2-7, with no clear D. In germline, CDR1 is MNHEY, CDR2 SVGEGT. The CDR3 spans 11 residues. V was shortened by 6 bases and J by 7 bases, with 10 bases between the two germline ends. CDR3 coding DNA: TGTGCCAGCAGCTTTCCAGGAGAGCAGTACTTC. Amino acid sequence: CASSFPGEQYF.

DNA of the CDR3: TGTGCCAGCAGCTTTCCTGTGCGTCGGACGGGGCAGCCCCAGCATTTT. This gives the protein CASSFPVRRTGQPQHF. The chain has TRBV7-3 and TRBJ1-5; no clear D. CDR1 and CDR2 (germline): SGHTA, FQGTGA. The CDR3 totals 16 residues. Trimming removed 3 bases from V and 7 bases from J, with 19 bases in between.

This clonotype was observed at least ten times. The CDR3 coding sequence is TGTGCCACCAGTGATTTACAGGGGGAAAACGAGCAGTACTTC. This sequence encodes CATSDLQGENEQYF. The V call is TRBV24-1, the J call TRBJ2-7; the match to TRBD1 covers 8 bases. V shed 1 base, J shed 5 bases, and the junction held 3 bases outside the gene matches. The germline CDR1 and CDR2 sequences are KGHDR and SFDVKD. There are 14 residues in the CDR3.

The chain carries TRBV6-2 or TRBV6-3 and TRBJ2-7; D remains ambiguous. Germline V gene lookup returns CDR1 MNHEY and CDR2 SVGEGT. V dropped 8 bases and J dropped 5 bases, with 13 bases sitting between them. The CDR3 is made up of 12 amino acids. The CDR3 region has the DNA TGTGCCAGCCGTATTAGGGTGGACGAGCAGTACTTC. It is translated as CASRIRVDEQYF.

Only a few counts were recorded for this clonotype. The rearrangement uses TRBV7-9 and TRBJ2-2; the D is unclear. V was cut by 7 bases and J by 8 bases, with 11 bases left in between. Germline V lookup: CDR1 SEHNR, CDR2 FQNEAQ (reference sequence). The CDR3 contains 12 residues. The CDR3 coding sequence is TGTGCCAGCACCCGAGACGTAGGGGAGCTGTTTTTT. This encodes CASTRDVGELFF.

The J gene is TRBJ1-2, the V gene TRBV18; TRBD1 aligns across 9 bases. Germline values: CDR1 KGHSH, CDR2 LQKENI. The CDR3 runs 14 residues. Trimming at V came to 3 bases and at J to 7 bases, leaving 6 bases not matched to a gene. Here the CDR3 reads CASSPEQGARGYTF. The DNA for the CDR3 is TGTGCCAGCTCACCTGAACAGGGGGCGCGTGGCTACACCTTC.

This clonotype occurred a few times. The chain recombines TRBV2 with TRBJ1-6; 9 bases agree with TRBD1. CDR3 size: 16 residues. V shed 6 bases, J shed 7 bases, and the junction held 10 bases outside the gene matches. Germline values: CDR1 SNHLY, CDR2 FYNNEI. The CDR3 DNA reads as TGTGCCAGCAGCGCCGCCCGGGACAGGGTCAATTCACCCCTCCACTTT. It is translated as CASSAARDRVNSPLHF.

A few counts support this clonotype. The genes are TRBV9 and TRBJ2-2, with 7 bases matching TRBD1. Germline V gene sequence: CDR1 SGDLS, CDR2 YYNGEE. The V and J ends lost 7 bases and 7 bases, in that order; junction bases with no gene match: 10. CDR3 length: 14 residues. In DNA form, the CDR3 reads TGTGCCAGCGCGCAGGGGGATTTGGTCGGGGAGCTGTTTTTT. Its protein product is CASAQGDLVGELFF.

The rearrangement uses TRBV6-2 or TRBV6-3 and TRBJ2-5; TRBD2 aligns across 8 bases. The V segment lost 3 bases and the J segment 0 bases; nucleotides outside the gene matches: 12. The CDR3 has 18 amino acids. Germline-derived CDR1 and CDR2 are MNHEY and SVGEGT. CDR3 loop: CASSYFMAGGRYQETQYF. The CDR3 DNA sequence: TGTGCCAGCAGTTATTTCATGGCGGGAGGACGATACCAAGAGACCCAGTACTTC.